These 23 T cell receptor beta chains share one sample of origin, sequenced in a study of T cells in Graves' hyperthyroidism and ophthalmopathy. From RNA transcripts, TCR beta CDR3 regions were amplified. The primer set for the first-round RT-PCR of the TCR CDR3 was HTBI. MiXCR, run by TCRdb on the multiplex PCR reads, gives a single entry per CDR3 protein. This sample has some 350,000 distinct CDR3 sequences, with around 15% found just once. Sequencing input: blood. Receptors originate from a woman in her 40s with Graves' ophthalmopathy.

The DNA of the CDR3 is TGTGCCGGCATCTTGTCTCGACGCGGAGGTGAAGCTTTCTTT. It translates to CAGILSRRGGEAFF. The gene calls are TRBV27 and TRBJ1-1; D ambiguous. The germline V gene has CDR1 MNHEY and CDR2 SMNVEV (reference sequence). The germline V and J ends were trimmed by 11 bases and 7 bases, with 23 bases remaining between them. This CDR3 has 14 residues.

This clonotype has a count of ten or more. J is TRBJ2-5 and V is TRBV3-1, with D possibly matching TRBD1 (6 bases). Germline V gene lookup returns CDR1 LGHDT and CDR2 YNNKEL (reference sequence). With 3 bases removed from V and 4 bases from J, the gap between germline ends came to 15 bases. The CDR3 is 15 amino acids. CDR3 sequence reads: CASSHRQATGETQYF. The CDR3 region has the DNA TGTGCCAGCAGCCATCGACAGGCAACGGGAGAGACCCAGTACTTC.

This clonotype was seen ten or more times. This chain's CDR3 is CASSSGRPNTEAFF. The CDR3 DNA follows: TGTGCCAGCAGCTCAGGACGGCCGAACACTGAAGCTTTCTTT. The V and J genes are TRBV7-9 and TRBJ1-1; D remains unclear. The CDR3 runs to 14 residues. CDR1 is SEHNR, CDR2 FQNEAQ, per germline (reference sequence). Deletions cut 4 bases from V and 1 base from J, with 10 bases between.

This clonotype was counted at least ten times. The chain couples TRBV4-1 to TRBJ2-7; no firm D call. There are 14 residues in the CDR3. The germline V gene has CDR1 MGHRA and CDR2 YSYEKL. With 0 bases removed from V and 3 bases from J, the gap between germline ends came to 9 bases. In nucleotides, the CDR3 is TGCGCCAGCAGCCAAGAGAAGGGCGGCTACGAGCAGTACTTC. Residues: CASSQEKGGYEQYF.

The rearrangement uses TRBV18 and TRBJ2-3, with unresolved D. This CDR3 is 14 amino acids long. CDR1 is KGHSH and CDR2 is LQKENI in the germline V gene. Trimming stripped 4 bases from V and 0 bases from J, with 8 bases between. The CDR3 DNA reads as TGTGCCAGCTCACTATCCCAGAGCACAGATACGCAGTATTTT. Protein product: CASSLSQSTDTQYF.

A few counts support this clonotype. The rearrangement links TRBV7-9 to TRBJ2-7, with TRBD1 as a possible D gene (6 bases). The length of the CDR3 is 18 residues. In germline, CDR1 is SEHNR, CDR2 FQNEAQ (reference sequence). Trimming removed 1 base from V and 3 bases from J, with 22 bases in between. CDR3 in amino acids: CASSLVGSLRDTSYEQYF. The DNA for the CDR3 is TGTGCCAGCAGCTTAGTAGGTTCGCTCCGGGACACAAGCTACGAGCAGTACTTC.

As to this clonotype: A much larger clone lies one base from this, so it may be a read error. CDR3 protein: CAISEKGLDYGYTF. CDR3 nucleotide sequence: TGTGCCATCAGTGAGAAGGGGTTGGACTATGGCTACACCTTC. V usage is TRBV10-3 and J usage is TRBJ1-2; a weak D match, TRBD1 (5 bases). Trimming took off 2 bases at V and 3 bases at J, with 10 bases between the two ends. The CDR3 has 14 amino acids. Germline V gene data show CDR1 as ENHRY and CDR2 as SYGVKD.

This clonotype was picked up many times. J is TRBJ1-4 and V is TRBV3-1; D unclear. The V end lost 2 bases, the J end lost 8 bases, and 12 bases lay between the germline ends. Germline CDR1 LGHDT, CDR2 YNNKEL (reference sequence). The CDR3 consists of 14 residues. This CDR3 reads CASSQRPGGEKLFF. CDR3 DNA: TGTGCCAGCAGCCAACGGCCGGGAGGGGAAAAACTGTTTTTT.

This clonotype was picked up many times. This sequence joins TRBV19 and TRBJ1-1, with a possible D match to TRBD1 (6 bases). The CDR3 totals 14 residues. Trimming pared 10 bases from V and 4 bases from J, leaving 19 bases between. Germline CDR1 is LNHDA and CDR2 is SQIVND (reference sequence). CDR3 residues: CATKRGGARTEAFF. The DNA for the CDR3 is TGTGCCACCAAAAGAGGGGGGGCGCGCACTGAAGCTTTCTTT.

The chain recombines TRBV18 with TRBJ2-1; D may be TRBD2 (6 bases). V was cut by 2 bases and J by 3 bases, with 17 bases left in between. CDR3 length: 17 amino acids. Germline-derived CDR1 and CDR2 are KGHSH and LQKENI. The CDR3 protein is CASSPLEGVLRYNEQFF. CDR3 DNA sequence: TGTGCCAGCTCACCATTGGAGGGAGTACTACGCTACAATGAGCAGTTCTTC.

This clonotype was seen repeatedly, ten times or more. This sequence joins TRBV20-1 and TRBJ2-3, with a weak D call TRBD1 (5 bases). V lost 5 bases and J lost 9, with 21 bases in between. CDR1 and CDR2 (germline): DFQATT, SNEGSKA (reference sequence). This CDR3 is 14 amino acids long. The chain's CDR3 is CSAPKAGHKGTQYF. The CDR3 bases are TGCAGTGCTCCCAAGGCAGGGCATAAGGGGACGCAGTATTTT.

This clonotype occurred a few times. V and J are TRBV18 and TRBJ1-2; D uncertain. Germline assignment: CDR1 KGHSH and CDR2 LQKENI. The CDR3 sequence is 13 residues long. The V and J ends lost 3 bases and 3 bases respectively, with 8 bases between them. CDR3 bases: TGTGCCAGCTCACCCCCCGAGGACTATGGCTACACCTTC. It yields the protein CASSPPEDYGYTF.

This clonotype was detected a few times. The CDR3 spells CSARVFRQLETQYF. In nucleotides, the CDR3 is TGCAGTGCTAGAGTCTTTAGACAGCTGGAGACCCAGTACTTC. The V and J genes are TRBV20-1 and TRBJ2-5, with D possibly matching TRBD1 (5 bases). The CDR3 is made up of 14 amino acids. The V and J ends lost 1 base and 5 bases respectively, with 14 bases between them. CDR1 and CDR2 (germline): DFQATT, SNEGSKA (reference sequence).

The V and J genes are TRBV18 and TRBJ2-2; 8 bases line up with TRBD2. CDR3 size: 18 residues. Per germline, CDR1 KGHSH and CDR2 LQKENI. With V trimmed by 1 base and J by 1 base, 8 bases remained unmatched. CDR3 loop: CASSPREVAGMNTGELFF. CDR3 nucleotide sequence: TGTGCCAGCTCACCACGGGAGGTAGCGGGGATGAACACCGGGGAGCTGTTTTTT.

There are many counts of this clonotype. This chain connects TRBV19 to TRBJ2-7; 10 bases align to TRBD2. The germline V gene encodes CDR1 LNHDA and CDR2 SQIVND (reference sequence). This CDR3 has 17 residues. The J segment lost 2 bases and the V segment lost 5 bases, leaving 12 bases of the junction unmatched. The CDR3 spells CASSPFLLSGRTYEQYF. The CDR3 DNA reads as TGTGCCAGTAGTCCGTTTCTACTTAGCGGGAGGACCTACGAGCAGTACTTC.

This clonotype was detected ten times or more. This sequence joins TRBV6-1 and TRBJ1-5; 7 positions match TRBD1. The CDR3 consists of 15 residues. The V and J ends lost 5 bases and 4 bases, in that order; junction bases with no gene match: 8. Germline values: CDR1 MNHNS, CDR2 SASEGT. The CDR3 here is CASSWGQQVNQPQHF. The CDR3, as DNA: TGTGCCAGCAGTTGGGGACAGCAAGTTAATCAGCCCCAGCATTTT.

This clonotype has ten or more counts. V gene TRBV2 combines with J gene TRBJ2-3, with 11 bases fitting TRBD1. Germline loops: CDR1 SNHLY, CDR2 FYNNEI. V shed 6 bases, J shed 6 bases, and the junction held 2 bases outside the gene matches. This CDR3 is built from 13 residues. CDR3 protein: CASRDRGLDTQYF. Here the CDR3 DNA reads TGTGCCAGCAGGGACAGGGGGCTTGATACGCAGTATTTT.

This clonotype appeared a few times. This chain joins TRBV28 and TRBJ2-3, with 8 bases fitting TRBD2. Per the germline V gene, CDR1 is MDHEN and CDR2 is SYDVKM. V gave up 5 bases and J gave up 2 bases; unmatched junction bases: 6. The length of the CDR3 is 15 residues. CDR3 sequence: CASSRIAGSTDTQYF. In DNA, the CDR3 is TGTGCCAGCAGTCGAATAGCGGGATCCACAGATACGCAGTATTTT.

As regards this clonotype: A much bigger clone sits one base away, suggesting this may be a read error. The gene calls are TRBV18 and TRBJ2-1, with no clear D. The CDR3 covers 14 residues. Germline CDR1 reads KGHSH; CDR2 reads LQKENI. CDR3 loop: CASSPSAVVNEQLF. The CDR3 nucleotides are TGTGCCAGCTCACCGAGCGCGGTGGTGAATGAGCAGCTCTTC.

This clonotype was detected ten times or more. This sequence joins TRBV6-1 and TRBJ2-1, with D possibly matching TRBD1 (5 bases). Germline-derived CDR1 and CDR2 are MNHNS and SASEGT. This CDR3 region has 11 residues. V lost 7 bases to trimming and J lost 8 bases, with 9 bases between them. The CDR3 sequence: CASKGLHEQFF. The CDR3, as DNA: TGTGCCAGCAAGGGGTTGCATGAGCAGTTCTTC.

This clonotype was recorded many times. This chain joins TRBV11-2 and TRBJ2-3; D is unresolved. Trimming shortened V by 8 bases and J by 5 bases, and 11 bases separated the two germline ends. This CDR3 region has 12 residues. Germline CDR1 SGHAT, CDR2 FQNNGV. CDR3: CASSRLQDTQYF. The CDR3 DNA reads TGTGCCAGCTCGAGGCTTCAAGATACGCAGTATTTT.

This clonotype was seen repeatedly, ten times or more. This chain links TRBV29-1 with TRBJ1-1; D remains unclear. This CDR3 is 14 amino acids long. V lost 5 bases and J lost 1, with 14 bases in between. Germline values: CDR1 SQVTM, CDR2 ANQGSEA. The CDR3 region has the DNA TGCAGCGTTTCGGCGGGGTCTTCGAACACTGAAGCTTTCTTT. Encoded protein: CSVSAGSSNTEAFF.

This clonotype was seen a few times. The chain employs TRBV30 and TRBJ1-1; maybe TRBD1 (5 bases). The CDR3 sequence is 13 residues long. Germline values: CDR1 GTSNPN, CDR2 SVGIG (reference sequence). Trimming removed 3 bases at V and 6 bases at J, with 14 bases between. The CDR3 protein is CAWRIGGRSEAFF. CDR3 bases: TGTGCCTGGAGAATTGGGGGGAGATCTGAAGCTTTCTTT.